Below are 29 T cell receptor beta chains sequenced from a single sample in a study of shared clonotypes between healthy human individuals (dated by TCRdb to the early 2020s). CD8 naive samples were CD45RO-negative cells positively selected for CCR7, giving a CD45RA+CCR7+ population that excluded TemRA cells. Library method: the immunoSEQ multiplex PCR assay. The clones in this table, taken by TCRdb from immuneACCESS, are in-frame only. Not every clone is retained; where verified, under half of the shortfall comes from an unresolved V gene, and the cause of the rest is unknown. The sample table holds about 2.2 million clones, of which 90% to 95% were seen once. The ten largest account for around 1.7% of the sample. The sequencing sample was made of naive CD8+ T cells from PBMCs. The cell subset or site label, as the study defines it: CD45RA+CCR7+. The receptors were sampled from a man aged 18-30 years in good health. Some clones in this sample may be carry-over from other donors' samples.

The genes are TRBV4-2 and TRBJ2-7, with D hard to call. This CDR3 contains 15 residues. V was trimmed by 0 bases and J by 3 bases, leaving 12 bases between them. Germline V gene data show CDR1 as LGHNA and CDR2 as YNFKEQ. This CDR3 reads CASSQDLGSFYEQYF. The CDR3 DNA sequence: TGTGCCAGCAGCCAAGATCTAGGTAGCTTCTACGAGCAGTACTTC.

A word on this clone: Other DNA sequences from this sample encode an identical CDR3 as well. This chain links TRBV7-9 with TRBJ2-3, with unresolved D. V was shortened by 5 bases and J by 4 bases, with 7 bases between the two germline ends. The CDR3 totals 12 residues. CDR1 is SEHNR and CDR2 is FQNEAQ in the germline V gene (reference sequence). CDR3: CASSPLADTQYF. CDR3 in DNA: TGTGCCAGCAGCCCACTCGCAGATACGCAGTATTTT.

The CDR3 DNA reads TGTGCCAGCAGTTTATCTACCGGGGATGAGCAGTTCTTC. Amino acids: CASSLSTGDEQFF. This chain uses TRBV28 with TRBJ2-1; D possibly corresponds to TRBD2 (5 bases). Trimming cost V 1 base and J 8 bases, with 9 bases left between them. Germline V gene data show CDR1 as MDHEN and CDR2 as SYDVKM. The CDR3 extends over 13 amino acids.

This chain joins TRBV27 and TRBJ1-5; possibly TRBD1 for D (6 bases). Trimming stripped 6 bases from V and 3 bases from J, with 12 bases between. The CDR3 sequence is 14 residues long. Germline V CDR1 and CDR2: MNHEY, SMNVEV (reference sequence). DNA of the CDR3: TGTGCCAGCAGGGCAGGGGAGAACAATCAGCCCCAGCATTTT. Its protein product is CASRAGENNQPQHF.

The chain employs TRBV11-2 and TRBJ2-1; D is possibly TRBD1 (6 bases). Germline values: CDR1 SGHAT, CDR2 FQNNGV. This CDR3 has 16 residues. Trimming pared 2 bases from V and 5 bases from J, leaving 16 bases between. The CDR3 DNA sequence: TGTGCCAGCAGCTTAACCGGGACACAGACTGACAATGAGCAGTTCTTC. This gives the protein CASSLTGTQTDNEQFF.

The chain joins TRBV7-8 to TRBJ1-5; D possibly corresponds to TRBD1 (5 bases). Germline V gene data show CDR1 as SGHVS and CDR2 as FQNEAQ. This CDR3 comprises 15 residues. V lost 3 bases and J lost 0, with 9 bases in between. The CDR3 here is CASSFGTVSNQPQHF. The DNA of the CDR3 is TGTGCCAGCAGCTTTGGGACCGTTAGCAATCAGCCCCAGCATTTT.

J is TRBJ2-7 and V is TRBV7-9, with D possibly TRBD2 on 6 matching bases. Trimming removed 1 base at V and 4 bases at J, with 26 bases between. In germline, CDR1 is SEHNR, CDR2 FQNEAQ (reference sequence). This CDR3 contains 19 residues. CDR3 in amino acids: CASSLGAEIPGAYSYEQYF. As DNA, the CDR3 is TGTGCCAGCAGCTTAGGGGCCGAGATACCGGGAGCCTACAGTTACGAGCAGTACTTC.

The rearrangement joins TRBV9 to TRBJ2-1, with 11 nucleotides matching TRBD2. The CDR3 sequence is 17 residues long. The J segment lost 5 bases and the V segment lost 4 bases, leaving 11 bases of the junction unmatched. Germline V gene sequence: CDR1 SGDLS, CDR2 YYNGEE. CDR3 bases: TGTGCCAGCAGCCTTAGGGGACTAGCGGAAACTAACAATGAGCAGTTCTTC. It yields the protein CASSLRGLAETNNEQFF.

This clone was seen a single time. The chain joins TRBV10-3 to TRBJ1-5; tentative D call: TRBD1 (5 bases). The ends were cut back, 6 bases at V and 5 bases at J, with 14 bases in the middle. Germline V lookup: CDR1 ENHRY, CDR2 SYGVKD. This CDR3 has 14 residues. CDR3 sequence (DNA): TGTGCCATCAGGGGGGGAGGGATACATCAGCCCCAGCATTTT. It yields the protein CAIRGGGIHQPQHF.

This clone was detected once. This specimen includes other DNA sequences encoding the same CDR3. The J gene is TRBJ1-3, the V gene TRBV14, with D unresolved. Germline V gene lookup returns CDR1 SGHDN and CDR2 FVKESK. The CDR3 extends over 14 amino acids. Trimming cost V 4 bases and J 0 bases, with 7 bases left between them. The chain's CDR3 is CASSLRYSGNTIYF. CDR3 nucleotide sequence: TGTGCCAGCAGCCTTAGATACTCTGGAAACACCATATATTTT.

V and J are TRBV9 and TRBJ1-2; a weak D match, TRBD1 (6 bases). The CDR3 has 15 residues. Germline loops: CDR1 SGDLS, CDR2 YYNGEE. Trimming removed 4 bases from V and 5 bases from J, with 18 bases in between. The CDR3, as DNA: TGTGCCAGCAGCCCTCCGACAGGACCCGCTTATGGCTACACCTTC. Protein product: CASSPPTGPAYGYTF.

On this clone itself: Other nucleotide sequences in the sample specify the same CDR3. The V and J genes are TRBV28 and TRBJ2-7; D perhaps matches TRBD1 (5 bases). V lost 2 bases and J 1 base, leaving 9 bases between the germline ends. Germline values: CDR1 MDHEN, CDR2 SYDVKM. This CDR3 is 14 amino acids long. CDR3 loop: CASSLRGPSYEQYF. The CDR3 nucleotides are TGTGCCAGCAGTTTAAGGGGCCCATCCTACGAGCAGTACTTC.

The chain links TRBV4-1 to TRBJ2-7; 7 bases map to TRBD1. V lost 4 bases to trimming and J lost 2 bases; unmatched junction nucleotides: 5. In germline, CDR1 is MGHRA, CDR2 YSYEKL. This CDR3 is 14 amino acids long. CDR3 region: CASSPTGIPYEQYF. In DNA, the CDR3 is TGCGCCAGCAGCCCGACAGGGATCCCCTACGAGCAGTACTTC.

DNA for the CDR3: TGTGCCAGCAGCCTCGGGCGGGAGGGCCAGGATACGCAGTATTTT. Its protein is CASSLGREGQDTQYF. This rearrangement joins TRBV6-5 to TRBJ2-3; TRBD2 matches 9 bases. The germline gives CDR1 MNHEY, CDR2 SVGAGI. The CDR3 length is 15 residues. V lost 6 bases and J lost 6; bases outside the gene matches: 10.

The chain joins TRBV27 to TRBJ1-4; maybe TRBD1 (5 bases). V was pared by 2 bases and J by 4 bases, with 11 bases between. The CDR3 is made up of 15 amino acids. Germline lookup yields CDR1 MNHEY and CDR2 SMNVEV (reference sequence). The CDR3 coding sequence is TGTGCCAGCAGTTTACGCGACAGATATAATGAAAAACTGTTTTTT. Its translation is CASSLRDRYNEKLFF.

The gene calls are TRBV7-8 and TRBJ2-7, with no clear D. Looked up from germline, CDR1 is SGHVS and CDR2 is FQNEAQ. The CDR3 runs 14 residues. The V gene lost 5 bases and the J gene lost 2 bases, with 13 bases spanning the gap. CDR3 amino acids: CASSPRITTYEQYF. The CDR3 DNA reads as TGTGCCAGCAGCCCACGGATTACTACCTACGAGCAGTACTTC.

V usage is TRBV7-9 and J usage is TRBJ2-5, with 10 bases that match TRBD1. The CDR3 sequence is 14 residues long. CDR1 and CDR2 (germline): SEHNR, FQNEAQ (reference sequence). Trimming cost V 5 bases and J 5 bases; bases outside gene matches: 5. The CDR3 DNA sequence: TGTGCCAGCAGCCAGAGGGACAGGGGTGAGACCCAGTACTTC. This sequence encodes CASSQRDRGETQYF.

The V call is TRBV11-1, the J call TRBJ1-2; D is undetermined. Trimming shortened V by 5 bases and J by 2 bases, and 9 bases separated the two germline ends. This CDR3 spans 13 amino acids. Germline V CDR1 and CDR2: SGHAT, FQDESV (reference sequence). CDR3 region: CASSIRSNYGYTF. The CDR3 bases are TGTGCCAGCAGCATCCGTTCAAACTATGGCTACACCTTC.

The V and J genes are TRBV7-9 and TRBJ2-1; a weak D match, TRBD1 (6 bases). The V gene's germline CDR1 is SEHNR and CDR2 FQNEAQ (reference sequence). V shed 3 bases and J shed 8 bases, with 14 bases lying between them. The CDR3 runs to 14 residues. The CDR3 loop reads CASSFRTVIDEQFF. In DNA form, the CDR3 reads TGTGCCAGCAGCTTCCGGACAGTGATAGATGAGCAGTTCTTC.

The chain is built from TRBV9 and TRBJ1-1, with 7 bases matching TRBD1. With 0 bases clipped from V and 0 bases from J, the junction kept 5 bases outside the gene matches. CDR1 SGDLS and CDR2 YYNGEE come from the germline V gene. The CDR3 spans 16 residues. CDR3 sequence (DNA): TGTGCCAGCAGCGTAGGAACAGGGGCTTTGAACACTGAAGCTTTCTTT. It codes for CASSVGTGALNTEAFF.

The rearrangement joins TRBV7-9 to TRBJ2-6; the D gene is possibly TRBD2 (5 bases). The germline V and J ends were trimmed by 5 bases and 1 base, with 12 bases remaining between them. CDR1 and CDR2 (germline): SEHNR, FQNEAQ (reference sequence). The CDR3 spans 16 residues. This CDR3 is CASSHGVRSGANVLTF. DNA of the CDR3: TGTGCCAGCAGCCACGGGGTACGTTCTGGGGCCAACGTCCTGACTTTC.

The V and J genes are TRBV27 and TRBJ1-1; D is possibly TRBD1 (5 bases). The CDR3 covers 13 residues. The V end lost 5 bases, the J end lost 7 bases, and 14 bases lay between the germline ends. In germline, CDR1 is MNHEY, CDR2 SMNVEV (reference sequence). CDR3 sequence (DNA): TGTGCCAGCAGTCAAATACTGGGGGATGAAGCTTTCTTT. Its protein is CASSQILGDEAFF.

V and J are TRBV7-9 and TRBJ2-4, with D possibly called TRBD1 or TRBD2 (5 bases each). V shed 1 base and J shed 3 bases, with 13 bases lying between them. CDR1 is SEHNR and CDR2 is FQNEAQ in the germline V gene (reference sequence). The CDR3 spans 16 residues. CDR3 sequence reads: CASSLVRDHFKNIQYF. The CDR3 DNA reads TGTGCCAGCAGCTTAGTAAGGGACCACTTCAAAAACATTCAGTACTTC. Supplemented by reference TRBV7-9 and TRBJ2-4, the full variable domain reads DTGVSQNPRHKITKRGQNVTFRCDPISEHNRLYWYRQTLGQGPEFLTYFQNEAQLEKSRLLSDRFSAERPKGSFSTLEIQRTEQGDSAMYLCASSLVRDHFKNIQYFGAGTRLSVL.

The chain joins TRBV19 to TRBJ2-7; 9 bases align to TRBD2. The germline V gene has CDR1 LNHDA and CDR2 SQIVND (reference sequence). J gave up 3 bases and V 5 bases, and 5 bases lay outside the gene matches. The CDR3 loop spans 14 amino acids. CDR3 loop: CASSLAGWIYEQYF. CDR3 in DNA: TGTGCCAGTAGTCTAGCGGGATGGATCTACGAGCAGTACTTC.

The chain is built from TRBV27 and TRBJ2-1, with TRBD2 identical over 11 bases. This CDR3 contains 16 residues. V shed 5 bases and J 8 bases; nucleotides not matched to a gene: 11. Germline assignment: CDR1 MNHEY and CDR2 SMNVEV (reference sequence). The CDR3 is CASSPLRLAGSDEQFF. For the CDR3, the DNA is TGTGCCAGCAGTCCCCTTCGACTAGCGGGATCGGATGAGCAGTTCTTC.

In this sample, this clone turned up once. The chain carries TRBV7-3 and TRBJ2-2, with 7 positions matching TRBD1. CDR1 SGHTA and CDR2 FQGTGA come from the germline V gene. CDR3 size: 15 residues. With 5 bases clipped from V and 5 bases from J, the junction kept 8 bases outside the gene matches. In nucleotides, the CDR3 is TGTGCCAGCAGCCAATCGGGACAGCTTACCGGGGAGCTGTTTTTT. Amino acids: CASSQSGQLTGELFF.

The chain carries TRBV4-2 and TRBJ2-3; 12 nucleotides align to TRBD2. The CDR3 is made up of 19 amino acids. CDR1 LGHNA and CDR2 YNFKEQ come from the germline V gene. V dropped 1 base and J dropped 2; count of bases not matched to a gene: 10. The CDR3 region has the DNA TGTGCCAGCAGCCAAGTCCTAGCGGGAGGGAGAGGGCACACAGATACGCAGTATTTT. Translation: CASSQVLAGGRGHTDTQYF.

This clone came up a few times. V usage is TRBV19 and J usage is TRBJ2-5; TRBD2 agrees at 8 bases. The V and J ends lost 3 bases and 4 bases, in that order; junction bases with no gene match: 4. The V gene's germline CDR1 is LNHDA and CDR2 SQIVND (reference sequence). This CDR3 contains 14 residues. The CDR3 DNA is TGTGCCAGTAGTATCAGGAGCGGGGGAGAGACCCAGTACTTC. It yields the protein CASSIRSGGETQYF. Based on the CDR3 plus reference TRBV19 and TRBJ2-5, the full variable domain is DGGITQSPKYLFRKEGQNVTLSCEQNLNHDAMYWYRQDPGQGLRLIYYSQIVNDFQKGDIAEGYSVSREKKESFPLTVTSAQKNPTAFYLCASSIRSGGETQYFGPGTRLLVL.

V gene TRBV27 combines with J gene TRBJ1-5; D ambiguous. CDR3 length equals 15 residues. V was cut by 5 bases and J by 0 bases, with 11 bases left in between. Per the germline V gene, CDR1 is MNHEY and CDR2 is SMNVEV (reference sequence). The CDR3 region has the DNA TGTGCCAGCAGTGCAAGGATCCATAGCAATCAGCCCCAGCATTTT. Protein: CASSARIHSNQPQHF.